Listed below are T cell receptor beta chains from one sample, sequenced in a study of spatial heterogeneity in lung cancer. TCRdb re-analysed the 5' RACE reads in MiXCR, keeping a single row per CDR3 protein. The sample includes about 40,000 distinct CDR3 sequences, 5.2% seen only once; the top ten take approximately 24%. Sequencing was performed on PBMCs, taken at surgery. These receptors all stem from a female donor with early-stage non-small cell lung cancer. Both conserved end residues are part of each CDR3. The order of the fields is clone size, J gene, D gene, V gene, CDR3 DNA, CDR3 protein. A D gene is named only where the DNA matches it firmly. Size values are once, few and many counts, or a class for expanded clones, and some rows have none.

few,TRBJ2-4,NA,TRBV12-3/TRBV12-4,TGTGCCAGCAGTTTACGGCAGAGGAAAAACATTCAGTACTTC,CASSLRQRKNIQYF
many,TRBJ2-6,NA,TRBV19,TGTGCCAGTAGTCTCAGCTCTGGGGCCAACGTCCTGACTTTC,CASSLSSGANVLTF
many,TRBJ2-7,TRBD2,TRBV20-1,TGCAGTGCTTTATGGACTAGCGGCTCTTCCGAGCAGTACTTC,CSALWTSGSSEQYF
many,TRBJ1-2,TRBD1,TRBV27,TGTGCCAGCAGTTTATCGAGCGGGACAGGCCAAGGCTACACCTTC,CASSLSSGTGQGYTF
many,TRBJ2-7,NA,TRBV20-1,TGCACCGCCCGAGAGGGACCCTACGAGCAGTACTTC,CTAREGPYEQYF
many,TRBJ2-5,TRBD1,TRBV11-1,TGTGCCAGCAGCTTCGATAGGACAGGGGGAGTCGGTAGTCAAGAGACCCAGTACTTC,CASSFDRTGGVGSQETQYF
many,TRBJ2-2,NA,TRBV7-2,TGTGCCAGCAGCGGCAGGGTTGCGAACACCGGGGAGCTGTTTTTT,CASSGRVANTGELFF
many,TRBJ2-7,NA,TRBV10-3,TGTGCCATCAGGGGCAACGAGGGGGGCGGCGAGCAGTACTTC,CAIRGNEGGGEQYF
many,TRBJ1-4,TRBD1,TRBV10-3,TGTGCCATCAGCACAGGGGGCGGTGAAAAACTGTTTTTT,CAISTGGGEKLFF
NA,TRBJ1-2,NA,TRBV6-6,TGTGCCAGCAGCTCAACTAAAGGCTATGGCTACACCTTC,CASSSTKGYGYTF